This T cell receptor (beta chain) was retrieved from a study of identical twins. This clonotype appeared a few times. Its target is not known. Template switching (which added a universal primer site) was used, and cDNA carried unique molecular identifiers. TCRdb re-derived calls from the 5' RACE reads in MiXCR, one entry per CDR3 protein. The sample has approximately 680,000 distinct CDR3 sequences, about 7% seen once. The CDR3 has 15 residues. Trimming took 5 bases from V and 7 from J; bases not matched to a gene: 8. Notes on the study in general: Out-of-frame alpha sequences shared by twins showed excess low generation probability. Fewer insertions marked abundant cord blood beta clonotypes; young adult naive trended weakly, memory not at all. The authors drew conclusions from cross-sectional statistical analysis rather than following the same donors.

Separately, the same data were catalogued under a study of yellow fever vaccine responses in identical twins.

The receptor comes from a woman aged 18-29 years in good health. Sequenced input: PBMCs. This rearrangement joins TRBV12-3 or TRBV12-4 to TRBJ1-2, with 12 bases that match TRBD1. The chain's CDR3 is CASSGPGQGASGYTF. The CDR3, as DNA: TGTGCCAGCAGTGGGCCGGGACAGGGGGCTTCTGGCTACACCTTC.